The clone carrying this T cell receptor beta chain was seen many times. Its specificity is not known. Each diagnosis drew on symptoms, thyroxine, TRAb, thyroid ultrasound and orbital computed tomography findings. Source material for PBMCs was less than 12 ml fresh peripheral blood. RNA transcripts served as the template for amplifying TCR beta CDR3 regions. HTBI primers were employed in a first-round RT-PCR of the TCR CDR3. MiXCR, run by TCRdb on the multiplex PCR reads, gives a single entry per CDR3 protein. This sample yields about 350,000 distinct CDR3 sequences, of which approximately 15% are seen a single time; roughly 35% belongs to the top ten. CDR1 and CDR2 from the germline V gene are KGHSH and LQKENI. The CDR3 is 14 amino acids. J was trimmed by 6 bases and V by 4 bases; bases with no gene match: 8. The sample is drawn from a study of T cells in Graves' hyperthyroidism and ophthalmopathy. Points from the study as a whole: Appearing also in blood were most of the thyroid clonotypes expanded above 0.001. In validation, the model predicted ophthalmopathy. These predictions came a median about 6.5 months before onset.

Material for sequencing was blood. This receptor was obtained from a woman aged 40 to 49 with Graves' ophthalmopathy. The chain is built from TRBV18 and TRBJ1-2, with 7 bases aligning to TRBD1. The CDR3 DNA reads TGTGCCAGCTCACATGGACAGGCAAGTGATGGCTACACCTTC. Its translation is CASSHGQASDGYTF.